This TCR beta chain came from a study of control samples from healthy donors and cancer patients. TCRdb keeps only in-frame clones here, not all; method: immunoSEQ multiplex PCR. The repertoire consists of some 140,000 clones, with 89% occurring once and the leading ten covering roughly 7.8%. The CDR3 runs to 17 residues. The TCR sequence derives from a man aged 45-65 years with head and neck cancer. The chain combines TRBV21-1 with TRBJ1-5; TRBD1 is the table's D call and was not checked against the DNA. TRBV21-1 is a listed pseudogene. Sequenced input: PBMCs. Written as DNA, the CDR3 is TGTGCCAGCAGCAAATGCTTGGGACAGGGAGGCAATCAGCCCCAGCATTTT. This sequence encodes CASSKCLGQGGNQPQHF.